This entry lists 27 T cell receptor beta chains sequenced from one sample in a study of T cell responses to AZD1222 COVID-19 vaccine. The method was immunoSEQ multiplex PCR; TCRdb's version includes in-frame clones alone and lacks a portion of them. Among 90,000 to 110,000 clones listed, over 75% were seen once. Sequenced here: peripheral blood, sampled on day 0 of AZD1222 vaccination. These receptors came from an adult in good health.

This chain links TRBV5-1 with TRBJ1-5; perhaps TRBD1 as D (5 bases). From germline, CDR1 is SGHRS and CDR2 YFSETQ. Trimming shortened V by 0 bases and J by 3 bases, and 10 bases separated the two germline ends. The CDR3 loop spans 15 amino acids. The CDR3 is CASSLGDGVNQPQHF. The DNA of the CDR3 is TGCGCCAGCAGCTTGGGGGACGGGGTCAATCAGCCCCAGCATTTT.

The genes are TRBV2 and TRBJ2-6; TRBD1 might be the D (5 bases). Trimming took off 8 bases at V and 0 bases at J, with 14 bases between the two ends. Germline V gives CDR1 SNHLY, CDR2 FYNNEI. The CDR3 has 16 residues. CDR3 protein: CASEDKVDSGANVLTF. The CDR3 DNA reads as TGTGCCAGCGAGGACAAGGTGGACTCTGGGGCCAACGTCCTGACTTTC.

This sequence joins TRBV7-2 and TRBJ2-1; maybe TRBD1 (6 bases). Germline values: CDR1 SGHTA, CDR2 FQGNSA. Trimming shortened V by 7 bases and J by 7 bases, and 17 bases separated the two germline ends. The CDR3 has 14 residues. CDR3 DNA: TGTGCCAGCAACCCCAATTCACAGGGTAATGAGCAGTTCTTC. Its protein is CASNPNSQGNEQFF.

This sequence joins TRBV5-6 and TRBJ2-5; TRBD1 matches at 7 bases. Trimming at V came to 0 bases and at J to 2 bases, leaving 4 bases not matched to a gene. The germline gives CDR1 SGHDT, CDR2 YYEEEE. The CDR3 has 15 amino acids. The CDR3 bases are TGTGCCAGCAGCTTGGCCTTGGGACAGCAAGAGACCCAGTACTTC. It specifies CASSLALGQQETQYF.

CDR3 residues: CASSPTLPETQYF. The CDR3 DNA reads TGCGCCAGCAGCCCTACGTTACCGGAGACCCAGTACTTC. The J gene is TRBJ2-5, the V gene TRBV4-3; D gene unclear. Between the trimmed V and J ends, which lost 4 bases and 5 bases, there was a span of 11 bases. CDR3 length equals 13 residues. Germline V gene sequence: CDR1 LGHNA, CDR2 YSLEER.

This chain's CDR3 is CASSITSGGYVTDTQYF. The DNA for the CDR3 is TGTGCCAGTAGTATAACTAGCGGGGGTTACGTGACAGATACGCAGTATTTT. The chain joins TRBV19 to TRBJ2-3; 11 bases align to TRBD2. V was clipped by 2 bases and J by 3 bases; unmatched bases: 7. Germline V gene data show CDR1 as LNHDA and CDR2 as SQIVND (reference sequence). This CDR3 is built from 17 residues.

This chain connects TRBV2 to TRBJ1-2; D is undetermined. CDR1 and CDR2 from the germline V gene are SNHLY and FYNNEI. Between the trimmed V and J ends, which lost 0 bases and 13 bases, there was a span of 12 bases. The CDR3 extends over 12 amino acids. CDR3 region: CASSEAGLKLTF. DNA for the CDR3: TGTGCCAGCAGTGAAGCGGGCCTCAAACTCACCTTC.

The rearrangement uses TRBV3-1 (or the pseudogene TRBV3-2) and TRBJ2-2, with 8 nucleotides matching TRBD1. Germline CDR1 and CDR2: LGHDT and YNNKEL (reference sequence). This CDR3 comprises 15 residues. The trim removed 4 bases at V and 3 bases at J, leaving 4 bases unmatched. The CDR3 region is CASSPPGQDTGELFF. The CDR3 bases are TGTGCCAGCAGCCCTCCGGGACAGGACACCGGGGAGCTGTTTTTT.

The J gene is TRBJ2-7, the V gene TRBV7-9; 12 bases map to TRBD2. This CDR3 is 14 amino acids long. V was pared by 5 bases and J by 5 bases, with 4 bases of the junction left unmatched. CDR1 is SEHNR, CDR2 FQNEAQ, per germline (reference sequence). The CDR3 nucleotides read TGTGCCAGCAGCCCTAGCGGGGGGGATCACGAGCAGTACTTC. This encodes CASSPSGGDHEQYF.

The chain recombines TRBV7-8 with TRBJ2-1; D is possibly TRBD2 (6 bases). Between the trimmed V and J ends, which lost 4 bases and 7 bases, there was a span of 20 bases. CDR1 and CDR2 (germline): SGHVS, FQNEAQ. This CDR3 has 16 residues. This CDR3 is CASSSRGGSSRNEQFF. The CDR3 nucleotides read TGTGCCAGCAGCTCAAGGGGAGGCTCGAGCAGGAATGAGCAGTTCTTC.

This clone occurred once. The rearrangement uses TRBV5-5 and TRBJ1-6; tentative D call: TRBD1 (6 bases). The CDR3 is made up of 14 amino acids. The V gene lost 4 bases and the J gene lost 11 bases, with 16 bases spanning the gap. Looked up from germline, CDR1 is SGHKS and CDR2 is YYEKEE (reference sequence). The CDR3, as DNA: TGTGCCAGCAGCATGACAGGTTCTCATCCACCCCTCCACTTT. Encoded protein: CASSMTGSHPPLHF.

The chain uses TRBV11-3 and TRBJ2-5; the D call may be TRBD1 or TRBD2 (5 bases each). V was pared by 4 bases and J by 4 bases, with 28 bases between. CDR1 SGHNT and CDR2 YENEEA come from the germline V gene. CDR3 length equals 19 residues. The CDR3 sequence is CASSSGLADLGRTRETQYF. The CDR3, as DNA: TGTGCCAGCAGCTCCGGGCTTGCTGATTTGGGACGGACGAGAGAGACCCAGTACTTC.

This rearrangement joins TRBV19 to TRBJ2-7; D gene uncertain. V was trimmed by 3 bases and J by 0 bases, leaving 12 bases between them. Germline loops: CDR1 LNHDA, CDR2 SQIVND (reference sequence). The CDR3 is 15 residues long. CDR3 nucleotide sequence: TGTGCCAGTAGTATCGTCACAGACTCCTCCTACGAGCAGTACTTC. The encoded protein is CASSIVTDSSYEQYF.

This chain uses TRBV10-2 with TRBJ2-1; D might be TRBD1 or TRBD2, each matching 5 bases. This CDR3 region has 14 residues. Germline CDR1 reads WSHSY; CDR2 reads SAAADI. The V end lost 4 bases, the J end lost 9 bases, and 16 bases lay between the germline ends. The CDR3 loop reads CASSVSSRDGEQFF. In DNA form, the CDR3 reads TGCGCCAGCAGTGTGAGTAGCAGGGACGGTGAGCAGTTCTTC.

The rearrangement joins TRBV24-1 to TRBJ2-5; no reliable D call. Per the germline V gene, CDR1 is KGHDR and CDR2 is SFDVKD. V lost 5 bases to trimming and J lost 5 bases, with 11 bases between them. This CDR3 has 13 amino acids. The CDR3 coding sequence is TGTGCCACCAGTGTCCTGGGTGAGGAGACCCAGTACTTC. It specifies CATSVLGEETQYF.

This clone was found once. The CDR3 coding sequence is TGTGCCAGCTCACCAGAGCCCCGGGGAGCGGGAAACACCATATATTTT. This encodes CASSPEPRGAGNTIYF. The V call is TRBV18, the J call TRBJ1-3, with D unresolved. Trimming shortened V by 2 bases and J by 4 bases, and 15 bases separated the two germline ends. CDR3 length: 16 amino acids. Germline V gene sequence: CDR1 KGHSH, CDR2 LQKENI.

The chain has TRBV11-2 and TRBJ2-7; TRBD2 might be the D (6 bases). Germline V gene data show CDR1 as SGHAT and CDR2 as FQNNGV. Trimming took 1 base from V and 2 from J, leaving 12 bases between them. This CDR3 is built from 15 residues. CDR3 sequence reads: CASSLAGVSTYEQYF. The CDR3 nucleotides read TGTGCCAGCAGCTTAGCGGGGGTCTCCACCTACGAGCAGTACTTC.

This clone was found once. The chain couples TRBV6-2 or TRBV6-3 to TRBJ2-3; no clear D. Germline lookup yields CDR1 MNHEY and CDR2 SVGEGT. The CDR3 sequence is 16 residues long. V was clipped by 0 bases and J by 0 bases, with 10 bases between them. CDR3 in DNA: TGTGCCAGCAGTTACTCGAACTTTTCTAGCACAGATACGCAGTATTTT. Its protein product is CASSYSNFSSTDTQYF.

J is TRBJ2-2 and V is TRBV6-2 or TRBV6-3; D gene uncertain. CDR3 length: 11 residues. Germline CDR1 MNHEY, CDR2 SVGEGT. Trimming removed 5 bases at V and 6 bases at J, with 4 bases between. The CDR3 DNA follows: TGTGCCAGCAGTGGGTCCGGGGAGCTGTTTTTT. This gives the protein CASSGSGELFF.

About this clone itself: A read error may account for a junction end that differs from germline. This chain links TRBV7-7 with TRBJ2-7; no firm D call. The CDR3 loop spans 15 amino acids. CDR1 SSHAT and CDR2 FNYEAQ come from the germline V gene (reference sequence). CDR3 bases: TGTGCTAGCAGCTTGAGGACGGACCTTCCCTACGAGCAGTACTTC. Residues: CASSLRTDLPYEQYF.

V gene TRBV6-5 combines with J gene TRBJ2-7; D may be TRBD1 (5 bases). V lost 3 bases to trimming and J lost 2 bases, with 14 bases between them. The CDR3 consists of 15 residues. Per the germline V gene, CDR1 is MNHEY and CDR2 is SVGAGI. The CDR3 region has the DNA TGTGCCAGCAGTTATGGGGCAGGGTCTACCTACGAGCAGTACTTC. This encodes CASSYGAGSTYEQYF.

The genes are TRBV10-3 and TRBJ2-1; D gene ambiguous. Trimming left V 0 bases short and J 5 bases short, with 5 bases between. Germline values: CDR1 ENHRY, CDR2 SYGVKD. CDR3 size: 13 residues. The CDR3 DNA reads as TGTGCCATCAGTGAGTCGGCGGACAATGAGCAGTTCTTC. This codes for CAISESADNEQFF.

This chain links TRBV6-1 with TRBJ1-2; D unclear. Trimming removed 3 bases from V and 1 base from J, with 9 bases in between. The germline gives CDR1 MNHNS, CDR2 SASEGT. The CDR3 covers 14 residues. Written as DNA, the CDR3 is TGTGCCAGCAGTGATCTGTTTAGTAACTATGGCTACACCTTC. Translated: CASSDLFSNYGYTF.

J is TRBJ2-7 and V is TRBV28; D call uncertain. The V gene lost 8 bases and the J gene lost 3 bases, with 11 bases spanning the gap. Germline CDR1 is MDHEN and CDR2 is SYDVKM. The CDR3 runs 12 residues. The CDR3 reads CASSSPGYEQYF. The CDR3 nucleotides are TGTGCCAGCTCGTCTCCGGGCTACGAGCAGTACTTC. The whole variable domain, filled in from reference TRBV28 and TRBJ2-7, reads DVKVTQSSRYLVKRTGEKVFLECVQDMDHENMFWYRQDPGLGLRLIYFSYDVKMKEKGDIPEGYSVSREKKERFSLILESASTNQTSMYLCASSSPGYEQYFGPGTRLTVT.

The chain uses TRBV7-9 and TRBJ2-7; TRBD1 is a possible D gene (6 bases). With 5 bases removed from V and 3 bases from J, the gap between germline ends came to 11 bases. From germline, CDR1 is SEHNR and CDR2 FQNEAQ (reference sequence). The length of the CDR3 is 13 residues. For the CDR3, the DNA is TGTGCCAGCAGCCCCAGGGGCGACTACGAGCAGTACTTC. Amino acids: CASSPRGDYEQYF. The variable domain in full, with the rest retrieved from reference TRBV7-9 and TRBJ2-7, is DTGVSQNPRHKITKRGQNVTFRCDPISEHNRLYWYRQTLGQGPEFLTYFQNEAQLEKSRLLSDRFSAERPKGSFSTLEIQRTEQGDSAMYLCASSPRGDYEQYFGPGTRLTVT.

This clone was recorded a few times. The genes are TRBV2 and TRBJ2-6; D is perhaps TRBD1 (6 bases). V gave up 9 bases and J gave up 0 bases, with 12 bases separating them. Germline values: CDR1 SNHLY, CDR2 FYNNEI. The CDR3 is 15 amino acids. The CDR3 loop is CASGDTYSGANVLTF. The CDR3 nucleotides read TGTGCCAGTGGGGACACCTACTCTGGGGCCAACGTCCTGACTTTC.

The rearrangement uses TRBV27 and TRBJ1-1; D uncertain. The V end was cut by 7 bases, the J end by 5 bases, with 14 bases between. The CDR3 is made up of 13 amino acids. Germline CDR1 reads MNHEY; CDR2 reads SMNVEV (reference sequence). Here the CDR3 reads CASKEVRGTEAFF. The CDR3, as DNA: TGTGCCAGCAAAGAAGTTCGGGGAACTGAAGCTTTCTTT.